A single sample gave rise to the 11 T cell receptor beta chains below, sequenced in a study of blood T cell repertoires in COVID-19. Method: immunoSEQ multiplex PCR; TCRdb's copy keeps in-frame clones and lacks some. The sample lists nearly 350,000 clones, around nine tenths seen once, with roughly 3.4% in the top ten. The sequencing sample was made of peripheral blood. The origin of the receptors is a woman aged 18-29 years who had recovered from COVID-19.

The V and J genes are TRBV7-8 and TRBJ2-3; 10 positions match TRBD2. J gave up 5 bases and V 3 bases, and 11 bases lay outside the gene matches. Germline lookup yields CDR1 SGHVS and CDR2 FQNEAQ. The CDR3 is 17 residues long. The CDR3 spells CASSFRLAGRLGDTQYF. CDR3 nucleotides: TGTGCCAGCAGCTTTCGACTAGCGGGTCGTTTAGGAGATACGCAGTATTTT.

The gene calls are TRBV11-3 and TRBJ2-7; tentative D call: TRBD2 (6 bases). The CDR3 loop spans 15 amino acids. V was cut by 5 bases and J by 1 base, with 15 bases left in between. Germline CDR1 and CDR2: SGHNT and YENEEA. The CDR3 region is CASSQWGDHSYEQYV. The CDR3 nucleotides are TGTGCCAGCAGCCAGTGGGGGGACCATTCCTACGAGCAGTACGTC.

The chain combines TRBV6-5 with TRBJ1-1; D might be TRBD1 (5 bases). CDR3 size: 16 residues. Germline CDR1 is MNHEY and CDR2 is SVGAGI. The V end was cut by 1 base, the J end by 3 bases, with 15 bases between. For the CDR3, the DNA is TGTGCCAGCAGTTACTTCGGGGGAGGGTTAGACACTGAAGCTTTCTTT. Translating gives CASSYFGGGLDTEAFF.

This sequence joins TRBV10-3 and TRBJ1-3, with D tentatively TRBD1 (5 bases). The CDR3 covers 14 residues. The V end was cut by 6 bases, the J end by 0 bases, with 9 bases between. The germline gives CDR1 ENHRY, CDR2 SYGVKD. The CDR3 is CAIRDSTSGNTIYF. CDR3 DNA sequence: TGTGCCATCAGAGACAGTACCTCTGGAAACACCATATATTTT.

The chain carries TRBV6-2 or TRBV6-3 and TRBJ1-1; 9 bases match TRBD1. The CDR3 length is 14 residues. Germline V lookup: CDR1 MNHEY, CDR2 SVGEGT. V gave up 0 bases and J gave up 4 bases; unmatched junction bases: 0. CDR3 sequence (DNA): TGTGCCAGCAGTTACTCGGGACAGGGCACTGAAGCTTTCTTT. Its protein product is CASSYSGQGTEAFF.

The chain carries TRBV5-1 and TRBJ2-3, with 13 bases fitting TRBD2. This CDR3 region has 16 residues. Germline loops: CDR1 SGHRS, CDR2 YFSETQ. V was pared by 2 bases and J by 4 bases, with 4 bases of the junction left unmatched. The chain's CDR3 is CASSFRLAGGADTQYF. CDR3 nucleotides: TGCGCCAGCAGCTTTCGACTAGCGGGAGGAGCAGATACGCAGTATTTT.

This chain uses TRBV6-2 or TRBV6-3 with TRBJ2-3; TRBD2 matches at 10 bases. This CDR3 is 17 amino acids long. Germline trimming cut 2 bases from V and 5 bases from J; bases unmatched to any gene: 10. Looked up from germline, CDR1 is MNHEY and CDR2 is SVGEGT. The CDR3 protein is CASSYSLAGVVGDTQYF. The DNA of the CDR3 is TGTGCCAGCAGTTACAGCCTAGCGGGAGTTGTTGGAGATACGCAGTATTTT.

J is TRBJ2-3 and V is TRBV4-3; maybe TRBD2 (5 bases). The germline V gene has CDR1 LGHNA and CDR2 YSLEER. V lost 3 bases, J lost 5 bases, and 12 bases lay in between. The CDR3 totals 14 residues. The CDR3, as DNA: TGCGCCAGCAGCCAGAGACCCCGGGGAGATACGCAGTATTTT. It yields the protein CASSQRPRGDTQYF.

This chain links TRBV7-2 with TRBJ2-1, with 9 bases identical to TRBD1. Per the germline V gene, CDR1 is SGHTA and CDR2 is FQGNSA. With 5 bases clipped from V and 4 bases from J, the junction kept 12 bases outside the gene matches. This CDR3 has 17 residues. The CDR3 DNA reads TGTGCCAGCAGCGATGACACAGGGGGCTTAAAGTACAATGAGCAGTTCTTC. Protein sequence: CASSDDTGGLKYNEQFF.

The CDR3 nucleotides read TGTGCCAGCAGCTTTCCAGACAGGGGGATAACTGAAGCTTTCTTT. Its protein is CASSFPDRGITEAFF. V usage is TRBV7-2 and J usage is TRBJ1-1; 9 bases match TRBD1. There are 15 residues in the CDR3. Germline trimming cut 3 bases from V and 5 bases from J; bases unmatched to any gene: 7. CDR1 and CDR2 (germline): SGHTA, FQGNSA.

The rearrangement joins TRBV12-3 or TRBV12-4 to TRBJ2-1, with D unresolved. Deletions cut 1 base from V and 9 bases from J, with 10 bases between. The CDR3 spans 13 residues. DNA for the CDR3: TGTGCCAGCAGTTTAGGCGGAGCTACTGAGCAGTTCTTC. The encoded protein is CASSLGGATEQFF.